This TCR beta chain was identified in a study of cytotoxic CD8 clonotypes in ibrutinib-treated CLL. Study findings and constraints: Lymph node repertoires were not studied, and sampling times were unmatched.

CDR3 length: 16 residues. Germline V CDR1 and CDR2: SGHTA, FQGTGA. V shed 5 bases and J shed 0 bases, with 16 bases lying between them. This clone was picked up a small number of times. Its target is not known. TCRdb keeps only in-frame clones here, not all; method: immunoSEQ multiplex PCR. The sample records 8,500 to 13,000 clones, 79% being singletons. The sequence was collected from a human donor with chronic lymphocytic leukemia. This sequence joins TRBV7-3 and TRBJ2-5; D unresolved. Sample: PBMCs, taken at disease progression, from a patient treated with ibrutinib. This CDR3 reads CASSPERLEDQETQYF. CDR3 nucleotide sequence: TGTGCCAGCAGCCCCGAGAGGCTAGAAGACCAAGAGACCCAGTACTTC.